The 32 T cell receptor beta chains in this list originate from one sample, sequenced in a study of blood T cell repertoires in COVID-19. Clones were read by immunoSEQ multiplex PCR, and TCRdb kept only the in-frame ones, dropping some. The repertoire holds roughly 190,000 clones, roughly 84% seen once, with roughly 15% in the top ten. The sequenced sample consisted of peripheral blood. All receptors derive from a woman aged 70-85 years with COVID-19, enrolled during active disease.

The CDR3 nucleotides read TGTGCCAGTAGTATCGGGCAGGGCGGTGGGCCCCAGCATTTT. Protein: CASSIGQGGGPQHF. V usage is TRBV19 and J usage is TRBJ1-5, with D tentatively TRBD1 (5 bases). Germline V gene lookup returns CDR1 LNHDA and CDR2 SQIVND (reference sequence). Trimming removed 3 bases at V and 9 bases at J, with 15 bases between. CDR3 length equals 14 residues.

V usage is TRBV6-5 and J usage is TRBJ2-5, with a possible D match to TRBD1 (6 bases). Germline V lookup: CDR1 MNHEY, CDR2 SVGAGI. V dropped 6 bases and J dropped 5 bases, with 13 bases sitting between them. The CDR3 runs to 13 residues. CDR3 loop: CASRRQDLETQYF. Here the CDR3 DNA reads TGTGCCAGCAGACGACAGGACTTGGAGACCCAGTACTTC.

This clone was observed once. J is TRBJ2-1 and V is TRBV9; perhaps TRBD1 as D (6 bases). The CDR3 runs 13 residues. V was clipped by 4 bases and J by 5 bases, with 10 bases between them. Per germline, CDR1 SGDLS and CDR2 YYNGEE. The CDR3 DNA sequence: TGTGCCAGCAGCTTGGGACACCACAATGAGCAGTTCTTC. It codes for CASSLGHHNEQFF.

This clone was found a few times. This chain connects TRBV30 to TRBJ1-3; D may be TRBD1 (5 bases). Per germline, CDR1 GTSNPN and CDR2 SVGIG (reference sequence). The CDR3 length is 14 residues. Trimming removed 0 bases at V and 2 bases at J, with 8 bases between. CDR3 DNA sequence: TGTGCCTGGAGTGTTTGGGGGGCTGGAAACACCATATATTTT. This gives the protein CAWSVWGAGNTIYF.

The genes are TRBV11-3 and TRBJ2-1; a weak D match, TRBD2 (5 bases). V was clipped by 5 bases and J by 2 bases, with 16 bases between them. CDR1 is SGHNT, CDR2 YENEEA, per germline. The CDR3 runs to 16 residues. CDR3 in DNA: TGTGCCAGCAGCCCAAGAACGACTAACCCCTACAATGAGCAGTTCTTC. This sequence encodes CASSPRTTNPYNEQFF.

This clone appeared a single time. This chain links TRBV30 with TRBJ1-6, with 11 nucleotides matching TRBD1. The CDR3 sequence is 15 residues long. CDR1 GTSNPN and CDR2 SVGIG come from the germline V gene (reference sequence). The J segment lost 9 bases and the V segment lost 4 bases, leaving 8 bases of the junction unmatched. The CDR3 sequence: CAWTSGQGAGSPLHF. The CDR3 DNA sequence: TGTGCCTGGACCAGTGGACAGGGGGCTGGTTCACCCCTCCACTTT.

The DNA for the CDR3 is TGTGCCAGCCAGCCAAGGGGACAGACCGCCGAGCAGTACGTC. Its protein product is CASQPRGQTAEQYV. V and J are TRBV27 and TRBJ2-7, with 7 nucleotides matching TRBD1. Germline CDR1 is MNHEY and CDR2 is SMNVEV (reference sequence). The CDR3 runs to 14 residues. J was trimmed by 6 bases and V by 8 bases; bases with no gene match: 13.

This chain uses TRBV6-1 with TRBJ1-1; 9 bases match TRBD1. Germline V lookup: CDR1 MNHNS, CDR2 SASEGT. This CDR3 has 16 amino acids. The trim removed 4 bases at V and 4 bases at J, leaving 10 bases unmatched. The CDR3 region is CASSVQGAGEATEAFF. The CDR3 DNA reads TGTGCCAGCAGTGTACAGGGGGCCGGCGAGGCCACTGAAGCTTTCTTT.

This rearrangement joins TRBV28 to TRBJ1-1, with TRBD1 as a possible D gene (6 bases). CDR1 MDHEN and CDR2 SYDVKM come from the germline V gene. CDR3 length equals 16 residues. Deletions cut 1 base from V and 5 bases from J, with 17 bases between. The CDR3 reads CASSLLVPGGRTEAFF. CDR3 nucleotide sequence: TGTGCCAGCAGTTTATTGGTGCCGGGGGGCCGGACTGAAGCTTTCTTT.

The V and J genes are TRBV6-5 and TRBJ2-7; D gene uncertain. Germline lookup yields CDR1 MNHEY and CDR2 SVGAGI. CDR3 size: 11 residues. V lost 7 bases to trimming and J lost 1 base, with 5 bases between them. CDR3 loop: CASTGSYEQYF. As DNA, the CDR3 is TGTGCCAGCACAGGATCCTACGAGCAGTACTTC.

The chain has TRBV28 and TRBJ2-3; the D gene is possibly TRBD2 (5 bases). The CDR3 is made up of 12 amino acids. In germline, CDR1 is MDHEN, CDR2 SYDVKM. V was cut by 10 bases and J by 0 bases, with 8 bases left in between. CDR3 sequence reads: CATTSSTDTQYF. DNA for the CDR3: TGTGCCACTACTAGTAGCACAGATACGCAGTATTTT.

The rearrangement joins TRBV5-1 to TRBJ1-2; TRBD1 might be the D (5 bases). From germline, CDR1 is SGHRS and CDR2 YFSETQ. Trimming shortened V by 3 bases and J by 3 bases, and 18 bases separated the two germline ends. The CDR3 consists of 16 residues. Written as DNA, the CDR3 is TGCGCCAGCAGCTATTACTTGTTCGGGGGGGACTATGGCTACACCTTC. Protein product: CASSYYLFGGDYGYTF. Full variable domain (remainder filled in from reference TRBV5-1 and TRBJ1-2): KAGVTQTPRYLIKTRGQQVTLSCSPISGHRSVSWYQQTPGQGLQFLFEYFSETQRNKGNFPGRFSGRQFSNSRSEMNVSTLELGDSALYLCASSYYLFGGDYGYTFGSGTRLTVV.

This clone was counted between two and nine times. The V gene is TRBV28, the J gene TRBJ2-5; 9 bases line up with TRBD1. Trimming took 2 bases from V and 4 from J; bases not matched to a gene: 8. The CDR3 runs 16 residues. CDR1 and CDR2 from the germline V gene are MDHEN and SYDVKM. The CDR3 coding sequence is TGTGCCAGCAGTTTAACCGGACAGGGGAGGACAGAGACCCAGTACTTC. Translating gives CASSLTGQGRTETQYF.

This clone showed up just a few times. The V call is TRBV2, the J call TRBJ1-1, with 7 bases fitting TRBD1. Germline CDR1 reads SNHLY; CDR2 reads FYNNEI. V lost 6 bases, J lost 11 bases, and 12 bases stayed unmatched. The CDR3 loop spans 13 amino acids. Written as DNA, the CDR3 is TGTGCCAGCAGGGAGACAGGGATGATAGGGGCTTTCTTT. This translates into CASRETGMIGAFF.

The chain uses TRBV15 and TRBJ2-1; no clear D gene. Germline CDR1 and CDR2: LNHNV and YYDKDF (reference sequence). The germline V and J ends were trimmed by 7 bases and 2 bases, with 15 bases remaining between them. The CDR3 runs to 15 residues. The CDR3: CATTSPRSTYNEQFF. In DNA, the CDR3 is TGTGCCACCACCTCCCCTAGGAGTACCTACAATGAGCAGTTCTTC.

This chain joins TRBV6-5 and TRBJ1-1, with D possibly being TRBD1 (5 bases). The CDR3 has 15 residues. The V and J ends lost 5 bases and 1 base respectively, with 14 bases between them. Germline V lookup: CDR1 MNHEY, CDR2 SVGAGI. The CDR3 reads CASSPDRLQNTEAFF. Here the CDR3 DNA reads TGTGCCAGCAGTCCAGACAGATTACAGAACACTGAAGCTTTCTTT.

The V call is TRBV7-8, the J call TRBJ2-2; possible D gene TRBD1, 5 bases. There are 13 residues in the CDR3. The germline gives CDR1 SGHVS, CDR2 FQNEAQ. The germline V and J ends were trimmed by 2 bases and 6 bases, with 7 bases remaining between them. CDR3 in DNA: TGTGCCAGCAGCTTAACAGGTCCCGGGGAGCTGTTTTTT. This translates into CASSLTGPGELFF.

V gene TRBV20-1 combines with J gene TRBJ1-1, with D tentatively TRBD1 (6 bases). The germline CDR1 and CDR2 sequences are DFQATT and SNEGSKA (reference sequence). The CDR3 spans 12 residues. V was trimmed by 3 bases and J by 3 bases, leaving 8 bases between them. CDR3 nucleotide sequence: TGCAGTGCTAGTTCAGGGGACACTGAAGCTTTCTTT. This translates into CSASSGDTEAFF.

V usage is TRBV6-5 and J usage is TRBJ2-7, with TRBD2 matching over 7 bases. The junction had 10 bases not matched to a gene; V was cut back by 1 base and J by 4 bases. Looked up from germline, CDR1 is MNHEY and CDR2 is SVGAGI. This CDR3 comprises 16 residues. CDR3 sequence reads: CASSYFSYSGKYEQYF. CDR3 nucleotides: TGTGCCAGCAGTTACTTTTCGTACAGCGGGAAATACGAGCAGTACTTC.

The chain has TRBV27 and TRBJ2-3; no definite D call. Germline CDR1 and CDR2: MNHEY and SMNVEV (reference sequence). Between the trimmed V and J ends, which lost 8 bases and 6 bases, there was a span of 15 bases. The CDR3 has 13 residues. CDR3 sequence: CASAMIVGDTQYF. CDR3 sequence (DNA): TGTGCCAGCGCGATGATAGTCGGGGATACGCAGTATTTT.

The chain carries TRBV7-8 and TRBJ2-5; 8 nucleotides line up with TRBD1. Germline V CDR1 and CDR2: SGHVS, FQNEAQ. This CDR3 comprises 14 residues. J gave up 4 bases and V 5 bases, and 6 bases lay outside the gene matches. CDR3 nucleotides: TGTGCCAGCAGCCGCGACCAGGGGGCAGAGACCCAGTACTTC. Translated: CASSRDQGAETQYF.

The chain has TRBV7-6 and TRBJ2-1, with D possibly being TRBD1 (6 bases). V was pared by 5 bases and J by 1 base, with 12 bases between. Germline V gene lookup returns CDR1 SGHVS and CDR2 FNYEAQ. CDR3 length: 15 amino acids. The chain's CDR3 is CASSPGEGSYNEQFF. CDR3 in DNA: TGTGCCAGCAGCCCAGGGGAAGGGTCCTACAATGAGCAGTTCTTC.

This chain uses TRBV13 with TRBJ2-1; 7 nucleotides agree with TRBD2. The CDR3 is 15 residues long. Germline CDR1 reads PRHDT; CDR2 reads FYEKMQ (reference sequence). V was pared by 5 bases and J by 0 bases, with 4 bases of the junction left unmatched. Written as DNA, the CDR3 is TGTGCCAGCAGCCCGCGGACTAGCTCCTACAATGAGCAGTTCTTC. Amino acids: CASSPRTSSYNEQFF.

V gene TRBV5-1 combines with J gene TRBJ1-2, with 7 bases fitting TRBD1. The CDR3 is 15 residues long. The V segment lost 2 bases and the J segment 3 bases; nucleotides outside the gene matches: 7. Germline V CDR1 and CDR2: SGHRS, YFSETQ. CDR3 sequence (DNA): TGCGCCAGCAGCTTAGACAGGGCCGAGTACTATGGCTACACCTTC. Residues: CASSLDRAEYYGYTF.

V usage is TRBV7-8 and J usage is TRBJ1-4; TRBD1 agrees at 7 bases. This CDR3 spans 14 amino acids. Germline V gene lookup returns CDR1 SGHVS and CDR2 FQNEAQ. The V gene end was trimmed by 6 bases and the J gene end by 6 bases; junction bases not matched to a gene: 7. The CDR3 here is CASRRRGPDEKLFF. The CDR3 nucleotides are TGTGCCAGCAGGAGAAGGGGGCCGGATGAAAAACTGTTTTTT.

The gene calls are TRBV6-1 and TRBJ1-2; no firm D call. V lost 1 base and J lost 8, with 14 bases in between. The length of the CDR3 is 14 residues. CDR1 and CDR2 from the germline V gene are MNHNS and SASEGT. Written as DNA, the CDR3 is TGTGCCAGCAGTGAAGAAACAGAAAGATGGGGCTACACCTTC. It codes for CASSEETERWGYTF.

The V call is TRBV15, the J call TRBJ2-3; D is ambiguous. Germline V gene data show CDR1 as LNHNV and CDR2 as YYDKDF (reference sequence). Trimming stripped 0 bases from V and 1 base from J, with 2 bases between. The CDR3 length is 13 residues. CDR3 residues: CATSRDGTDTQYF. In nucleotides, the CDR3 is TGTGCCACCAGCAGAGACGGCACAGATACGCAGTATTTT.

This clone was picked up a small number of times. The V call is TRBV19, the J call TRBJ1-2; D perhaps matches TRBD1 (5 bases). V lost 4 bases to trimming and J lost 6 bases, with 18 bases between them. The CDR3 has 15 amino acids. CDR1 is LNHDA, CDR2 SQIVND, per germline (reference sequence). CDR3 amino acids: CASSTQGGIDDGYTF. CDR3 DNA sequence: TGTGCCAGTAGTACCCAGGGAGGGATCGATGATGGCTACACCTTC.

Here the CDR3 DNA reads TGTGCCAGTCACAACCGGGACAGGGTCTATGGCTACACCTTC. It codes for CASHNRDRVYGYTF. The J gene is TRBJ1-2, the V gene TRBV19; 9 bases map to TRBD1. Germline-derived CDR1 and CDR2 are LNHDA and SQIVND (reference sequence). Losses at the gene ends were 8 bases for V and 4 bases for J; bases not matched to a gene: 8. The CDR3 extends over 14 amino acids.

The rearrangement uses TRBV28 and TRBJ1-5; D possibly corresponds to TRBD1 (6 bases). CDR1 and CDR2 (germline): MDHEN, SYDVKM. The ends were cut back, 6 bases at V and 9 bases at J, with 18 bases in the middle. The length of the CDR3 is 14 residues. The CDR3 bases are TGTGCCAGCAGACAAGGGGGGGGCGGGCTGCCCCAGCATTTT. Its translation: CASRQGGGGLPQHF.

The chain combines TRBV27 with TRBJ1-2, with 10 bases matching TRBD1. V lost 6 bases, J lost 5 bases, and 6 bases stayed unmatched. From germline, CDR1 is MNHEY and CDR2 SMNVEV (reference sequence). There are 14 residues in the CDR3. CDR3 loop: CASSPGTGDYGYTF. CDR3 coding DNA: TGTGCCAGCAGCCCCGGGACAGGGGATTATGGCTACACCTTC.

The rearrangement joins TRBV5-1 to TRBJ1-2; 9 bases match TRBD1. Germline lookup yields CDR1 SGHRS and CDR2 YFSETQ. Trimming removed 4 bases from V and 7 bases from J; junction bases left unmatched: 8. This CDR3 has 14 amino acids. The CDR3 region is CASSTSQGAAGYTF. As DNA, the CDR3 is TGCGCCAGCAGCACCTCACAGGGGGCGGCTGGCTACACCTTC.